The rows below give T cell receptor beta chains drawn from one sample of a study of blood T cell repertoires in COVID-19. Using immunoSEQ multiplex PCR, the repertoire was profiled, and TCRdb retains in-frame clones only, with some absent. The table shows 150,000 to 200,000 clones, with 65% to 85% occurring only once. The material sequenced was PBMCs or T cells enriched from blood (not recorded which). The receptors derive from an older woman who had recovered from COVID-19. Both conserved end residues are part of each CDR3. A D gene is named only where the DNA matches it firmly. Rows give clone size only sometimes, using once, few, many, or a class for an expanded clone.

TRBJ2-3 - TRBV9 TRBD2 TGTGCCAGCAGCGTGGGACTAGCGGGAGGAGATACGCAGTATTTT CASSVGLAGGDTQYF
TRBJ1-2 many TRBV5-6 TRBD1 TGTGCCAGCAGCTTGGCAGGGGGCGATGGCTACACCTTC CASSLAGGDGYTF
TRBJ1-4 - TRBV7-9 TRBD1 TGTGCCAGCAGCTCCCTCCGGGACAGCAAAACTTTAAATGAAAAACTGTTTTTT CASSSLRDSKTLNEKLFF
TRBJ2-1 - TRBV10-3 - TGTGCCATCAGCGCCCAAATAGTACCCCCCAATGAGCAGTTCTTC CAISAQIVPPNEQFF
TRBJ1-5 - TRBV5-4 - TGTGCCAGCAGCATGGGAGGTGGCGGCAATCAGCCCCAGCATTTT CASSMGGGGNQPQHF
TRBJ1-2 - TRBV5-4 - TGTGCCAGCAGCTTGGGTGGGCAGGGTGACTATGGCTACACCTTC CASSLGGQGDYGYTF
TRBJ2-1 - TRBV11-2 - TGTGCCAGCAGCTTAGAACCCGGGAGTTACAATGAGCAGTTCTTC CASSLEPGSYNEQFF
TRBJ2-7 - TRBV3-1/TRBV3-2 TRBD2 TGTGCCAGCAGCCACTGGGGGGGAAGGGGATACGAGCAGTACTTC CASSHWGGRGYEQYF
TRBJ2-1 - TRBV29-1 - TGCAGCGTTGAAGAAGGAGCAGGGGGGTCCTACAATGAGCAGTTCTTC CSVEEGAGGSYNEQFF
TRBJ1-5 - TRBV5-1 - TGCGCCAGCAGCGCGGACAGCTATCAGCCCCAGCATTTT CASSADSYQPQHF
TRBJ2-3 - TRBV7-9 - TGTGCCAGCAGCTTAGAGCCGGGGGATACGCAGTATTTT CASSLEPGDTQYF
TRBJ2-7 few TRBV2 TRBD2 TGTGCCAGCAGGGAGGGACTAGCGGGAGTCTTCGAGCAGTACTTC CASREGLAGVFEQYF
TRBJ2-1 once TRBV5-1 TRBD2 TGCGCCAGCAGCTCCCTTCCAGCGGGAGTGGAGTTCAATGAGCAGTTCTTC CASSSLPAGVEFNEQFF
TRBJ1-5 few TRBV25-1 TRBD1 TGTGCCAGCAGTGGAGGGACAGGTAGCAATCAGCCCCAGCATTTT CASSGGTGSNQPQHF
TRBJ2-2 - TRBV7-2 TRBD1 TGTGCCAGCAGCTTACGGCAGGGGGCAGGGACCGGGGAGCTGTTTTTT CASSLRQGAGTGELFF
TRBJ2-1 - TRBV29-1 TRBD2 TGCAGCCTAGAGCGGGGGGGCTACAATGAGCAGTTCTTC CSLERGGYNEQFF
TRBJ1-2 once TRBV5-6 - TGTGCCAGCAGCTTGGACAGGGCTGCCTATGGCTACACCTTC CASSLDRAAYGYTF
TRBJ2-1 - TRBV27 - TGTGCCAGCAGTCGATTCGGGACCTACAATGAGCAGTTCTTC CASSRFGTYNEQFF
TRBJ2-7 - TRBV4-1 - TGCGCCAGCAGCCAAACGACTAGCTCCTACGAGCAGTACTTC CASSQTTSSYEQYF
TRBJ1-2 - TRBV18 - TGTGCCAGCTCACCATCAGGGTACTATGGCTACACCTTC CASSPSGYYGYTF
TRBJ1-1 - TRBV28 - TGTGCCAGCAGCTATTCAGGGCTAGGGGCTTTCTTT CASSYSGLGAFF
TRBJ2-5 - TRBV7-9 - TGTGCCAGCAGCTATAACCTTCGTGGGCCCATCAGTGAGACCCAGTACTTC CASSYNLRGPISETQYF
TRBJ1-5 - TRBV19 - TGTGCCAGTAGTATGTCAGGGGCCTATCAGCCCCAGCATTTT CASSMSGAYQPQHF
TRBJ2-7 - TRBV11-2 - TGTGCCAGCAGCTTACGGGGGGCAGTATTCGGCTACGAGCAGTACTTC CASSLRGAVFGYEQYF
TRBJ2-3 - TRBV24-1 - TGTGCCACCAGTGAGTTAGTCACGGATACGCAGTATTTT CATSELVTDTQYF
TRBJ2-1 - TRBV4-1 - TGCGCCAGCAGCCAAGTGTGGAGCGGTTCGGGGGCCTACAATGAGCAGTTCTTC CASSQVWSGSGAYNEQFF
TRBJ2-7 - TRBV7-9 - TGTGCCAGCAGCTTAGACAGCCGCTACGAGCAGTACTTC CASSLDSRYEQYF